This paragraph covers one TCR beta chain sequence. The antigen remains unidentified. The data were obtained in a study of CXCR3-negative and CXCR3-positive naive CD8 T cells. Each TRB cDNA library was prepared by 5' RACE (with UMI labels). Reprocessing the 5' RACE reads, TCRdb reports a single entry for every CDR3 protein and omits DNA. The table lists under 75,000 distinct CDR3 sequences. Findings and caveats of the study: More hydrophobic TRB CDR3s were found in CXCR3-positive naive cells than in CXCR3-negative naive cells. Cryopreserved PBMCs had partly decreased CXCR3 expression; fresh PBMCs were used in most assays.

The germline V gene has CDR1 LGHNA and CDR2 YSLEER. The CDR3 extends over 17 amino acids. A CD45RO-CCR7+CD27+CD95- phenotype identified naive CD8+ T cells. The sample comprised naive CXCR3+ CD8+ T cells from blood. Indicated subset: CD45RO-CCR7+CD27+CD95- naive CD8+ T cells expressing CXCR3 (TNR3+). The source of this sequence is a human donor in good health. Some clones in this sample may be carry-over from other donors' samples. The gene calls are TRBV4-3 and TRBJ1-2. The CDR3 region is CASSQDNSAAGSSGYTF.